The clone carrying this T cell receptor (beta chain) was seen only once. These data are taken from a study of T cell changes during pregnancy in multiple sclerosis. Repertoires were generated with immunoSEQ multiplex PCR, while TCRdb's copy carries only in-frame clones and drops some. The table has tens of thousands of clones, roughly 92% seen once; the top ten hold less than 3.5%. V shed 4 bases and J 8 bases; nucleotides not matched to a gene: 5. The CDR3 runs 14 residues. CDR1 is MGHRA and CDR2 is YSYEKL in the germline V gene. This sequence was found in a female donor in good health, enrolled as a control in a pregnancy study. The specimen comprised peripheral blood, sampled in the third trimester of pregnancy. J is TRBJ1-4 and V is TRBV4-1; 9 nucleotides line up with TRBD1. CDR3 residues: CASSLTGGREKLFF. DNA for the CDR3: TGCGCCAGCAGCCTAACAGGGGGCCGAGAAAAACTGTTTTTT.